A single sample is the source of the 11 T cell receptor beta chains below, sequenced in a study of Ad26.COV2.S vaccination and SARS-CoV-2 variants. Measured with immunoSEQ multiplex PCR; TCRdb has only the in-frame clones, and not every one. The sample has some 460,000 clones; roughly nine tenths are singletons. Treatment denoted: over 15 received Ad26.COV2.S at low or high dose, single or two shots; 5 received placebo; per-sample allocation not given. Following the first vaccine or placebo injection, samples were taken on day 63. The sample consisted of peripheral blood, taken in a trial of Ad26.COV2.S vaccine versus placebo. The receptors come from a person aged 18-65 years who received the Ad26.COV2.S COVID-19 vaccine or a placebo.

CDR3 in amino acids: CASSPSETQYF. For the CDR3, the DNA is TGTGCCAGCTCACCATCAGAGACCCAGTACTTC. The rearrangement links TRBV18 to TRBJ2-5; no reliable D call. CDR1 and CDR2 (germline): KGHSH, LQKENI. Trimming shortened V by 2 bases and J by 4 bases, and 2 bases separated the two germline ends. The CDR3 is 11 amino acids.

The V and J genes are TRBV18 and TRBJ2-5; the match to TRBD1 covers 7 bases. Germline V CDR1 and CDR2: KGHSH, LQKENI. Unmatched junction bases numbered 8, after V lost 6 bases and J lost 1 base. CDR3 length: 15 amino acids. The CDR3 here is CASSGNSGGQETQYF. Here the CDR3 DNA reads TGTGCCAGCTCCGGGAACTCAGGGGGCCAAGAGACCCAGTACTTC. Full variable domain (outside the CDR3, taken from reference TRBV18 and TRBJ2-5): NAGVMQNPRHLVRRRGQEARLRCSPMKGHSHVYWYRQLPEEGLKFMVYLQKENIIDESGMPKERFSAEFPKEGPSILRIQQVVRGDSAAYFCASSGNSGGQETQYFGPGTRLLVL.

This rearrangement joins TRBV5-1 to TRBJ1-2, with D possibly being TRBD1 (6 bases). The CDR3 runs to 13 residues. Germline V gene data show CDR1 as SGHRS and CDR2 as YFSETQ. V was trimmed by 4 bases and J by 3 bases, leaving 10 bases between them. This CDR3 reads CASSPWTDYGYTF. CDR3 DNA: TGCGCCAGCAGCCCTTGGACAGACTATGGCTACACCTTC.

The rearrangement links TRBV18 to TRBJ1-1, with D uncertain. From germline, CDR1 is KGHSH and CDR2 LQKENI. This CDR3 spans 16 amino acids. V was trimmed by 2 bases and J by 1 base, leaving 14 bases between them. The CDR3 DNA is TGTGCCAGCTCACCAACAAAATCGATGAGGAACACTGAAGCTTTCTTT. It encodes CASSPTKSMRNTEAFF.

The CDR3 DNA follows: TGTGCCAGCAGCTTATTAATAGCGTTCCAAGAGACCCAGTACTTC. Translation: CASSLLIAFQETQYF. The chain employs TRBV7-2 and TRBJ2-5; tentatively, D is TRBD2 (5 bases). Between the trimmed V and J ends, which lost 2 bases and 1 base, there was a span of 11 bases. Germline assignment: CDR1 SGHTA and CDR2 FQGNSA. This CDR3 contains 15 residues.

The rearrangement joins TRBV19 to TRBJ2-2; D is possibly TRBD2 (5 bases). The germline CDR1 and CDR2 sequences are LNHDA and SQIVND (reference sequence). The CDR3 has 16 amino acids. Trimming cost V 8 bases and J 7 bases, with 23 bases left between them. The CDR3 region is CASAGVWGSSLGELFF. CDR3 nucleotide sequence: TGTGCCAGTGCCGGGGTCTGGGGAAGTTCACTCGGGGAGCTGTTTTTT.

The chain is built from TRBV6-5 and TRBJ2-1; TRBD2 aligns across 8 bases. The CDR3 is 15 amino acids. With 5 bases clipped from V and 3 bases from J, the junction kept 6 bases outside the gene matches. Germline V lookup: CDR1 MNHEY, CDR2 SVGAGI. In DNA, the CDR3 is TGTGCCAGCAGTACGGATACTAGCGGCTACAATGAGCAGTTCTTC. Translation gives CASSTDTSGYNEQFF.

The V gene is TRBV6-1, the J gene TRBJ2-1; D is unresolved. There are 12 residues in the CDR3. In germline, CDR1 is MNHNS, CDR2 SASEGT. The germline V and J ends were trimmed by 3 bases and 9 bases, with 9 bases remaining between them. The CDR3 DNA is TGTGCCAGCAGTGAGACGGGTTTTGAGCAGTTCTTC. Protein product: CASSETGFEQFF.

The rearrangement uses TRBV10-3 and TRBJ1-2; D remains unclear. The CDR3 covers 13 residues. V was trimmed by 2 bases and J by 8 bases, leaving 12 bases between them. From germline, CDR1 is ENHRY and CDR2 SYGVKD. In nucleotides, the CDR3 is TGTGCCATCAGTGAGCTCAATTTGATCGGCTACACCTTC. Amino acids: CAISELNLIGYTF.

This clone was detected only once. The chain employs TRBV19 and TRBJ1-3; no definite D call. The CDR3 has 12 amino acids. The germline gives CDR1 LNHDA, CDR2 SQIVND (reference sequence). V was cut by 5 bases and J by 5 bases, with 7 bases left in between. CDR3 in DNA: TGTGCCAGTAGTGCGGTTCGAAACACCATATATTTT. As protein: CASSAVRNTIYF.

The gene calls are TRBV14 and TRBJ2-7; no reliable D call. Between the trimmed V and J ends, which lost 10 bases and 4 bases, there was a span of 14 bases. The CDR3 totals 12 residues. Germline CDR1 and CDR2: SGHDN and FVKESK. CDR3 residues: CATSDESYEQYF. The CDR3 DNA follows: TGTGCCACCTCCGATGAAAGTTACGAGCAGTACTTC.